Listed below are T cell receptor beta chains from one sample, sequenced in a study of OX40 agonist ivuxolimab in advanced cancers. Generated by immunoSEQ multiplex PCR, the TCRdb table keeps only in-frame clones and is missing some. The sample carries approximately 81,000 clones, 88% recorded once. The sample in question was CD4+ or CD8+ T cells sorted from blood, obtained in a trial of the OX40 agonist ivuxolimab. These receptors came from an adult with an advanced solid tumor such as melanoma, head and neck, liver or kidney cancer. Each CDR3 is given with its conserved first and last residue. D genes are given only for firm matches. Expanded clones get a size class; other rows say once, few or many, or leave the size out.

v_gene,j_gene,abundance,d_gene,CDR3aa,CDR3nt
TRBV18,TRBJ1-1,NA,NA,CARSRDLNTEAFF,TGTGCCAGGTCAAGGGACCTGAACACTGAAGCTTTCTTT
TRBV7-3,TRBJ2-2,NA,NA,CASARIGNTGELFF,TGTGCCAGCGCCAGAATTGGGAACACCGGGGAGCTGTTTTTT
TRBV7-9,TRBJ1-2,NA,NA,CASSLEGRSSANYGYTF,TGTGCCAGCAGCTTAGAAGGCAGGTCCTCCGCTAACTATGGCTACACCTTC
TRBV6-5,TRBJ1-5,NA,NA,CASSSRDVGSNQPQHF,TGTGCCAGCAGTTCCAGGGATGTAGGGAGCAATCAGCCCCAGCATTTT
TRBV5-4,TRBJ2-5,few,NA,CASSLRQGGGQETQYF,TGTGCCAGCAGCTTGCGTCAAGGTGGGGGTCAAGAGACCCAGTACTTC
TRBV7-6,TRBJ2-7,NA,NA,CASSLQGRTYEQYF,TGTGCCAGCAGCTTACAAGGGAGGACTTACGAGCAGTACTTC
TRBV6-1,TRBJ2-5,NA,NA,CASTRGVWETQYF,TGTGCCAGCACGAGAGGGGTTTGGGAGACCCAGTACTTC
TRBV6-4,TRBJ1-4,NA,NA,CASSPDSLGEKLFF,TGTGCCAGCAGTCCCGACTCCCTCGGAGAAAAACTGTTTTTT
TRBV5-6,TRBJ1-6,NA,TRBD1,CASREYRDRGYSPLHF,TGTGCCAGCAGGGAATACCGGGACAGGGGTTATTCACCCCTCCACTTT
TRBV6-5,TRBJ1-2,NA,NA,CASSYLGGVGYTF,TGTGCCAGCAGTTACTTAGGGGGAGTGGGCTACACCTTC
TRBV10-3,TRBJ2-1,NA,NA,CAISPLELANEQFF,TGTGCCATCAGTCCTCTCGAACTAGCAAATGAGCAGTTCTTC
TRBV4-3,TRBJ2-3,NA,TRBD1,CASSQGQGQPIQYF,TGCGCCAGCAGCCAAGGCCAGGGACAGCCAATTCAGTATTTT
TRBV28,TRBJ1-3,NA,NA,CASTRHDSGNTIYF,TGTGCCAGCACCCGACATGACTCTGGAAACACCATATATTTT
TRBV18,TRBJ2-7,NA,NA,CASSPPPGAPSSYEQYF,TGTGCCAGCTCACCCCCCCCAGGGGCACCCAGCTCCTACGAGCAGTACTTC
TRBV5-1,TRBJ2-4,NA,TRBD1,CASSLGQGILKNIQYF,TGCGCCAGCAGCTTGGGACAGGGAATCCTGAAAAACATTCAGTACTTC
TRBV28,TRBJ1-5,NA,NA,CASSLAGLRQPQHF,TGTGCCAGCAGTTTGGCAGGTCTACGTCAGCCCCAGCATTTT
TRBV27,TRBJ1-1,NA,NA,CASTSRQMNTEASF,TGTGCCAGCACCTCCCGGCAGATGAACACTGAAGCTTCCTTT
TRBV21-1,TRBJ1-2,NA,NA,CASSKVKGQEYGYTF,TGTGCCAGCAGCAAAGTTAAGGGACAGGAATATGGCTACACCTTC
TRBV11-3,TRBJ1-1,NA,NA,CASSLKGWTEAFF,TGTGCCAGCAGCTTAAAGGGGTGGACTGAAGCTTTCTTT
TRBV2,TRBJ1-1,NA,NA,CASSEAGLFTEAFF,TGTGCCAGCAGTGAAGCGGGGCTGTTCACTGAAGCTTTCTTT
TRBV5-6,TRBJ2-2,once,NA,CASSSSWTGELFF,TGTGCCAGCAGCTCTTCCTGGACCGGGGAGCTGTTTTTT
TRBV5-4,TRBJ2-3,NA,NA,CASSLVAGRSPDTQYF,TGTGCCAGCAGCTTGGTTGCGGGCCGTAGTCCAGATACGCAGTATTTT
TRBV2,TRBJ1-5,NA,NA,CASIKERGNQPQHF,TGTGCCAGCATAAAAGAACGGGGAAATCAGCCCCAGCATTTT
TRBV18,TRBJ1-1,NA,NA,CASSPSLPGASTEAFF,TGTGCCAGCTCACCAAGTTTGCCAGGGGCGAGCACTGAAGCTTTCTTT
TRBV5-1,TRBJ2-3,NA,TRBD1,CASSSTSRTGLTDTQYF,TGCGCCAGCAGCTCAACTTCAAGGACAGGCCTCACAGATACGCAGTATTTT